The sample holds a few counts of the clone carrying this T cell receptor (beta chain). This sample stems from a study of blood T cells in healthy people across ages. The CDR3 is 15 residues long. V dropped 7 bases and J dropped 2; count of bases not matched to a gene: 7. Per the germline V gene, CDR1 is MNHEY and CDR2 is SVGAGI. Together with a sample-barcoded 5' primer, a J-beta primer mix was included in a second PCR lasting about 7 to 11 cycles. CDR3-containing paired-end reads numbering at least 3 million came from each sample. One entry per CDR3 protein, called by TCRdb with MiXCR from the 5' RACE reads. The sample lists about 780,000 distinct CDR3 sequences; around 62% were seen once. Every donor gave about 9 milliliters of peripheral blood.

V gene TRBV6-5 combines with J gene TRBJ2-3; TRBD1 matches 9 bases. This TCR was sampled from a man aged 25 to 40 in good health. Sequenced sample: blood. Here the CDR3 reads CASTQDRGYTDTQYF. The CDR3 coding sequence is TGTGCCAGCACCCAGGACAGGGGCTACACAGATACGCAGTATTTT.